This TCR beta chain was documented in a study of T cells after yellow fever vaccination. Background on the study: The SMART-Seq v4 Ultra Low Input method served to prepare the low-cell-number fractions.

The CDR3 extends over 16 amino acids. The ends were cut back, 3 bases at V and 0 bases at J, with 15 bases in the middle. It was through 5'RACE template switching that TCR cDNA was made, with a universal primer site and UMIs added. TCRdb passed the 5' RACE reads through MiXCR, listing each CDR3 protein once. The profile shows hundreds of thousands of distinct CDR3 sequences, roughly 4.3% of them singletons. The study, taken as a whole, reports: Only a small proportion of the clonotypes turned up in both the CD4 and the CD8 compartments, likely arising from convergent recombination. Post-booster samples contained most primary-vaccination clones (approximately 97% CD4, approximately 88% CD8).

Only a few counts were recorded for this clonotype. Its antigen remains unidentified. The TCR originated in a man younger than 35 who received the YFV17D yellow fever vaccine. The specimen comprised PBMCs, sampled 5 days after the yellow fever booster vaccination. V and J are TRBV12-3 or TRBV12-4 and TRBJ2-7; the D is unclear. The DNA for the CDR3 is TGTGCCAGCAGTTTGAGAGTGCGCGCCCACTCCTACGAGCAGTACGTC. Protein: CASSLRVRAHSYEQYV.